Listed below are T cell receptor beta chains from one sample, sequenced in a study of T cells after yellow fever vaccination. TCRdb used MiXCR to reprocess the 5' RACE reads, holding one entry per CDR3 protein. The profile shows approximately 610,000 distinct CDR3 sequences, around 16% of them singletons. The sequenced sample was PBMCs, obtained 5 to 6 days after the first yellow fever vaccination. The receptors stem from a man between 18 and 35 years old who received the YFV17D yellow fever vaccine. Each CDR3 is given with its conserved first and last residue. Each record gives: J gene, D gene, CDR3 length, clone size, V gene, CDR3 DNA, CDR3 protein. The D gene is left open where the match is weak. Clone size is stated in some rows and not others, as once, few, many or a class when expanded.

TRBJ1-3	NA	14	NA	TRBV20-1	TGCAGTGCTAGAGCGCGAGTATTTGGAAACACCATATATTTT	CSARARVFGNTIYF
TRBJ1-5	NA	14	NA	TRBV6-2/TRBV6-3	TGTGCCAGCAGTCCCGTAGCAGCGCATCAGCCCCAGCATTTT	CASSPVAAHQPQHF
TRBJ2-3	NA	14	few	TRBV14	TGTGCCAGCAGCCTTCTCATCAGCACAGATACGCAGTATTTT	CASSLLISTDTQYF
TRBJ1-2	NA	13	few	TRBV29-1	TGCAGCGTTTGGACCGGACTGAACTATGGCTACACCTTC	CSVWTGLNYGYTF
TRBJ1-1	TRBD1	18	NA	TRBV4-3	TGCGCCAGCAGCCGAGCATCCCGGGACAGTAAAAGGGAAACTGAAGCTTTCTTT	CASSRASRDSKRETEAFF
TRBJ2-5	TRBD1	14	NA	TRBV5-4	TGTGCCAGCAGAATTGCCGGGACAGGGGAGACCCAGTACTTC	CASRIAGTGETQYF
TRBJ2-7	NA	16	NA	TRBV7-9	TGTGCCAGCAGCTCATACAGGGCGAAGAGCTCCTACGAGCAGTACTTC	CASSSYRAKSSYEQYF
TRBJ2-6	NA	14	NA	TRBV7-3	TGTGCCAGCAGCTTATCAAGGGGCGGCAACGTCCTGACTTTC	CASSLSRGGNVLTF
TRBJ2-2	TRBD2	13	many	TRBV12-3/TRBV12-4	TGTGCCAGCAGACGGGGGGGGACCGGGGAGCTGTTTTTT	CASRRGGTGELFF
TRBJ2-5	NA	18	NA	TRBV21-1	TGTGCCAGCAGCAAAATCAGCGTTAGGACTAGCGGGGAAGAGACCCAGTACTTC	CASSKISVRTSGEETQYF
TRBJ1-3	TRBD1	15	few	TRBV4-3	TGCGCCAGCAGCCAAGCTACCGGGACAGGGAACACCATATATTTT	CASSQATGTGNTIYF
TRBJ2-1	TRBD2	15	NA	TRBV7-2	TGTGCCAGCAGCTTAGGGAACCTAGCGGCCAATGAGCAGTTCTTC	CASSLGNLAANEQFF
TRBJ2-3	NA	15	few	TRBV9	TGTGCCAGCAGCGTAGGTCCCTCCTCCACAGATACGCAGTATTTT	CASSVGPSSTDTQYF
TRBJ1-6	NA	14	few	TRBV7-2	TGTGCCAGCAGTTCGAGGGTCGATAATTCACCCCTCCACTTT	CASSSRVDNSPLHF